This entry features one T cell receptor beta chain sequence. V was clipped by 5 bases and J by 1 base; unmatched bases: 3. CDR3 size: 14 residues. Germline values: CDR1 LGHDT, CDR2 YNNKEL (reference sequence). Original methodology: Cell counts per sample came from amplifying reference gene primers. Sequenced by immunoSEQ multiplex PCR; TCRdb stores in-frame clones only, minus some. The V and J calls and clone size are taken from that table; D and trimming were inferred from the DNA. The data show more than 200,000 clones, around 84% seen once. Seattle researchers signed up patients amid active infection and tracked them longitudinally. This entry comes from a study of blood T cell repertoires in COVID-19.

The TCR was taken from a woman aged 60-70 years with COVID-19, enrolled during active disease. V usage is TRBV3-1 (or the pseudogene TRBV3-2) and J usage is TRBJ2-5; 8 nucleotides agree with TRBD2. Material for sequencing was peripheral blood. The CDR3 loop reads CASSASGGQETQYF. The CDR3 bases are TGTGCCAGCAGCGCCAGCGGGGGCCAAGAGACCCAGTACTTC.